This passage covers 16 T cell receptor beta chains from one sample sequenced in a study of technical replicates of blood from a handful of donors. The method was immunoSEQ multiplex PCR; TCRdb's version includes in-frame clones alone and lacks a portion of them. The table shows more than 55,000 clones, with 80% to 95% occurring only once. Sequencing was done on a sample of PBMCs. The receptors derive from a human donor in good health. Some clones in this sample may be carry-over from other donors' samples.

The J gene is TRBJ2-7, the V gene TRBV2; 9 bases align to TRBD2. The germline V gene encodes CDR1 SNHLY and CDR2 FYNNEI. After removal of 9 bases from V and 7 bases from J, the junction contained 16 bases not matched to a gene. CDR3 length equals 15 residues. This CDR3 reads CASVASGTHAVEQYF. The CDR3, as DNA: TGTGCCAGTGTCGCTAGCGGGACCCACGCTGTGGAGCAGTACTTC.

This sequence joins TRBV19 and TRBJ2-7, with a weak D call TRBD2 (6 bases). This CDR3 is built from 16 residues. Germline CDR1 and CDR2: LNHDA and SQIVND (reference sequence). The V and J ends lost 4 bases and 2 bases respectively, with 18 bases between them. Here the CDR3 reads CASSTSLGGGPYEQYF. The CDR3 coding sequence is TGTGCCAGTAGTACTTCCCTCGGGGGAGGTCCCTACGAGCAGTACTTC.

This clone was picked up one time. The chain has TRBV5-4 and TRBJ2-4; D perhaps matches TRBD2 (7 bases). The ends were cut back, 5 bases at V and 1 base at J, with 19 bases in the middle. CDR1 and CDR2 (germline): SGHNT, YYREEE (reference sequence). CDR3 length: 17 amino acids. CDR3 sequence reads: CASRPGGGGKAKNIQYF. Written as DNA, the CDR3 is TGTGCCAGCAGGCCTGGAGGGGGGGGGAAGGCCAAAAACATTCAGTACTTC. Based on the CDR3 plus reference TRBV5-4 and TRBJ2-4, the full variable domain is ETGVTQSPTHLIKTRGQQVTLRCSSQSGHNTVSWYQQALGQGPQFIFQYYREEENGRGNFPPRFSGLQFPNYSSELNVNALELDDSALYLCASRPGGGGKAKNIQYFGAGTRLSVL.

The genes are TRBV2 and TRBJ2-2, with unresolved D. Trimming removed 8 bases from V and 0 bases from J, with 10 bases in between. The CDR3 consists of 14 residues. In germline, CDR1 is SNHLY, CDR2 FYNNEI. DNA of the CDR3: TGTGCCAGCCTTCGGCAGGCGAACACCGGGGAGCTGTTTTTT. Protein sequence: CASLRQANTGELFF.

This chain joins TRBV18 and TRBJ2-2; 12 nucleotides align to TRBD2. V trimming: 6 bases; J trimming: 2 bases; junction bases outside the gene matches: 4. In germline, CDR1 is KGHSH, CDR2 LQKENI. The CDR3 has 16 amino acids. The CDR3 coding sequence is TGTGCCAGCTCGGCCGGACTAGCGGGAAACACCGGGGAGCTGTTTTTT. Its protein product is CASSAGLAGNTGELFF.

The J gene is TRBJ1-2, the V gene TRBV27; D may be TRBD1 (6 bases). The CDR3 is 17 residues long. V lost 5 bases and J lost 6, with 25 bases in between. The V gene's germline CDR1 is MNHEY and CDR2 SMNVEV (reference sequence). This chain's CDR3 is CASSLSRGFGSANGYTF. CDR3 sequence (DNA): TGTGCCAGCAGTCTCTCCAGGGGTTTTGGCTCTGCGAATGGCTACACCTTC.

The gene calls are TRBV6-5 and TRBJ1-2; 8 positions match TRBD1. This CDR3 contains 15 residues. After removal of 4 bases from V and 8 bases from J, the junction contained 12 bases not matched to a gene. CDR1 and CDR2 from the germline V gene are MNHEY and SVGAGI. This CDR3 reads CASSLNRGSGLGYTF. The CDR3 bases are TGTGCCAGCAGTTTGAACAGGGGGAGCGGTCTAGGCTACACCTTC.

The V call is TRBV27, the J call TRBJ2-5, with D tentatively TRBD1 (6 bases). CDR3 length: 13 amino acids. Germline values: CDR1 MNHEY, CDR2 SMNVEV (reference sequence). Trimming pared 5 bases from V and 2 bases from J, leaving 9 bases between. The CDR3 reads CASSRQGQETQYF. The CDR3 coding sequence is TGTGCCAGCAGTAGGCAGGGGCAAGAGACCCAGTACTTC.

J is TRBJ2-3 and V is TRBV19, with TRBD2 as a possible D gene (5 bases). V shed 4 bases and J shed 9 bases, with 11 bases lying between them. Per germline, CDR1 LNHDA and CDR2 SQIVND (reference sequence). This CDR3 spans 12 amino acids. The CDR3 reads CASSTGSRTQYF. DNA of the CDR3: TGTGCCAGTAGTACTGGGAGTAGAACGCAGTATTTT. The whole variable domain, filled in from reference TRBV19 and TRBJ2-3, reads DGGITQSPKYLFRKEGQNVTLSCEQNLNHDAMYWYRQDPGQGLRLIYYSQIVNDFQKGDIAEGYSVSREKKESFPLTVTSAQKNPTAFYLCASSTGSRTQYFGPGTRLTVL.

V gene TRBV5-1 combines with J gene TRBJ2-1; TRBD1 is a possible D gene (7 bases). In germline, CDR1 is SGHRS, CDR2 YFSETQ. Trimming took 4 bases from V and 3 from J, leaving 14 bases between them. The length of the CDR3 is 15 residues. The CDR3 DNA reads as TGCGCCAGCAGCCCCGGAGGGGGCTACTACAATGAGCAGTTCTTC. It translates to CASSPGGGYYNEQFF.

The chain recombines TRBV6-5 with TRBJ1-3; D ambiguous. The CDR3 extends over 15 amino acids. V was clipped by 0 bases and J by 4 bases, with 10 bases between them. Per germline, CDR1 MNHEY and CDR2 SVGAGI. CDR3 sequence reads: CASSYSGQQGNTIYF. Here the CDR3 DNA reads TGTGCCAGCAGTTACTCTGGGCAGCAGGGAAACACCATATATTTT.

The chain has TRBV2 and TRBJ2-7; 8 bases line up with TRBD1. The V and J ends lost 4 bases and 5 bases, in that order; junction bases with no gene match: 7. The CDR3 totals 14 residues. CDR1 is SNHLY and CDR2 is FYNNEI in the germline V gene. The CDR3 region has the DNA TGTGCCAGCAGTGGAGGACAGGGACTGGACGAGCAGTACTTC. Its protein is CASSGGQGLDEQYF.

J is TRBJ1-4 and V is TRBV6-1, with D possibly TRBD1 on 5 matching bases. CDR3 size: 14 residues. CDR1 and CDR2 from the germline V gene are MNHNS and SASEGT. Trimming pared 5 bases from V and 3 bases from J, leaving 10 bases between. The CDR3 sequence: CASSRRVANEKLFF. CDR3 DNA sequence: TGTGCCAGCAGTCGCAGGGTAGCTAATGAAAAACTGTTTTTT.

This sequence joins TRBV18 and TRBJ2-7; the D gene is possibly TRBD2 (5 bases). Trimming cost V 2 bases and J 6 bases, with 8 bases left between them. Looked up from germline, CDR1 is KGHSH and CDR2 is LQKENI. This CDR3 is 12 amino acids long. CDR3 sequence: CASSPFEGEQYF. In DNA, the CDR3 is TGTGCCAGCTCACCATTCGAGGGCGAGCAGTACTTC.

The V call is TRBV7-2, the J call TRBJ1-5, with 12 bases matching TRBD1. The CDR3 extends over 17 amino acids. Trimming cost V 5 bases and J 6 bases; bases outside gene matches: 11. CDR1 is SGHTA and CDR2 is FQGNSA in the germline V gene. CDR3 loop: CASSPRDRGHSGQPQHF. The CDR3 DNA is TGTGCCAGCAGCCCCAGGGACAGGGGGCATTCGGGTCAGCCCCAGCATTTT. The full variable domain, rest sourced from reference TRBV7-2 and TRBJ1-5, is GAGVSQSPSNKVTEKGKDVELRCDPISGHTALYWYRQSLGQGLEFLIYFQGNSAPDKSGLPSDRFSAERTGGSVSTLTIQRTQQEDSAVYLCASSPRDRGHSGQPQHFGDGTRLSIL.

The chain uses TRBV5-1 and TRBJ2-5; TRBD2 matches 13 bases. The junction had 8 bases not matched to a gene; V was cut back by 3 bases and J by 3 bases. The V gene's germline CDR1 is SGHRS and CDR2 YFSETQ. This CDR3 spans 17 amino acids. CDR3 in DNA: TGCGCCAGCAGCTCCAAAACACTAGCGGGAGGGGAAGAGACCCAGTACTTC. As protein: CASSSKTLAGGEETQYF. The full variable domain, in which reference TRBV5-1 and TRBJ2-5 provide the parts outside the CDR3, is KAGVTQTPRYLIKTRGQQVTLSCSPISGHRSVSWYQQTPGQGLQFLFEYFSETQRNKGNFPGRFSGRQFSNSRSEMNVSTLELGDSALYLCASSSKTLAGGEETQYFGPGTRLLVL.